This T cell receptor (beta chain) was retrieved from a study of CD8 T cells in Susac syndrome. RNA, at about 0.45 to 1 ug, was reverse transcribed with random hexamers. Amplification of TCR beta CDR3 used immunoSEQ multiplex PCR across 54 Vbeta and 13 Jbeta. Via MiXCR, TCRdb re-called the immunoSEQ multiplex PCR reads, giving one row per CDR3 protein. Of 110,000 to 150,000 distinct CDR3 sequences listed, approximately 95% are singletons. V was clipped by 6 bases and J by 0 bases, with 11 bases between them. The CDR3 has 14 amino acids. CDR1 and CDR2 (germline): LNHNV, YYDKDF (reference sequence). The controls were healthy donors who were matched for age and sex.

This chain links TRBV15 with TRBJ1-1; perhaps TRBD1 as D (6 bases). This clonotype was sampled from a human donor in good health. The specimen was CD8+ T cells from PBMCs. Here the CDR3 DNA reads TGTGCCACCAGTACTCCAGGGGTGAACACTGAAGCTTTCTTT. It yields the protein CATSTPGVNTEAFF.